Listed below are T cell receptor beta chains from one sample, sequenced in a study of Ad26.COV2.S vaccination and SARS-CoV-2 variants. The method was immunoSEQ multiplex PCR; TCRdb's version includes in-frame clones alone and lacks a portion of them. The top ten hold 3.3% of the sample, which has 350,000 to 450,000 clones, 85% seen once. Source: peripheral blood, taken in a trial of Ad26.COV2.S vaccine versus placebo. These receptors were collected from a person aged 18-60 years who received the Ad26.COV2.S COVID-19 vaccine or a placebo. CDR3s include the opening cysteine and the closing phenylalanine or tryptophan. D genes are given only for firm matches. Clone size, where shown, is once, few, many, or a class for clones that have expanded.

d_gene: .
abundance: .
j_gene: TRBJ2-1
v_gene: TRBV5-6
CDR3nt: TGTGCCAGCAGCGAGATTCTAGCCGACCTCTACAATGAGCAGTTCTTC
CDR3aa: CASSEILADLYNEQFF

d_gene: .
abundance: .
j_gene: TRBJ2-1
v_gene: TRBV24-1
CDR3nt: TGTGCCACCAGTGATTTGTCATCCGGGACGGCTGGTAATGAGCAGTTCTTC
CDR3aa: CATSDLSSGTAGNEQFF

d_gene: TRBD2
abundance: .
j_gene: TRBJ2-1
v_gene: TRBV5-1
CDR3nt: TGCGCCAGCAGCTTGTTACCAGCGGGACCCAACAATGAGCAGTTCTTC
CDR3aa: CASSLLPAGPNNEQFF

d_gene: .
abundance: .
j_gene: TRBJ2-1
v_gene: TRBV5-1
CDR3nt: TGCGCCAGCAGCCCGGACCTTAGCGGTCGTGAGCAGTTCTTC
CDR3aa: CASSPDLSGREQFF

d_gene: TRBD2
abundance: .
j_gene: TRBJ2-1
v_gene: TRBV4-1
CDR3nt: TGCGCCAGCAGCCAAGAGCTACTAGCGGGGGGGCGTGAGCAGTTCTTC
CDR3aa: CASSQELLAGGREQFF

d_gene: TRBD1
abundance: .
j_gene: TRBJ1-2
v_gene: TRBV18
CDR3nt: TGTGCCAGCTCACCACCCGGGACAGGGGGGTATGGCTACACCTTC
CDR3aa: CASSPPGTGGYGYTF

d_gene: TRBD1
abundance: .
j_gene: TRBJ1-2
v_gene: TRBV5-1
CDR3nt: TGCGCCAGCCGAGGGGGCGCGGAAGGCTACACCTTC
CDR3aa: CASRGGAEGYTF

d_gene: TRBD2
abundance: .
j_gene: TRBJ2-7
v_gene: TRBV10-3
CDR3nt: TGTGCCATCAGCCCGGCACTGGCGGGGGACTACGAGCAGTACTTC
CDR3aa: CAISPALAGDYEQYF

d_gene: TRBD1
abundance: few
j_gene: TRBJ1-1
v_gene: TRBV13
CDR3nt: TGTGCCAGCAGCCCCGGGGGAGGGGGCAATACTGAAGCTTTCTTT
CDR3aa: CASSPGGGGNTEAFF

d_gene: .
abundance: few
j_gene: TRBJ2-7
v_gene: TRBV6-6
CDR3nt: TGTGCCAGCAGTCCCCGGGGCTACGAGCAGTACTTC
CDR3aa: CASSPRGYEQYF

d_gene: .
abundance: .
j_gene: TRBJ2-7
v_gene: TRBV5-1
CDR3nt: TGCGCCAGCAGCTTGTGGGGGGCGGGCTACGAGCAGTACTTC
CDR3aa: CASSLWGAGYEQYF

d_gene: .
abundance: .
j_gene: TRBJ2-3
v_gene: TRBV6-5
CDR3nt: TGTGCCAGCAGCGCCTCTCCCAGCACAGATACGCAGTATTTT
CDR3aa: CASSASPSTDTQYF

d_gene: TRBD2
abundance: .
j_gene: TRBJ2-5
v_gene: TRBV9
CDR3nt: TGTGCCAGCAGCGTAGGGCTAGTAGCGGGAGTTGAGACCCAGTACTTC
CDR3aa: CASSVGLVAGVETQYF

d_gene: .
abundance: few
j_gene: TRBJ1-5
v_gene: TRBV5-6
CDR3nt: TGTGCCAGCAGCTTGTTTAGCAATCAGCCCCAGCATTTT
CDR3aa: CASSLFSNQPQHF

d_gene: TRBD2
abundance: .
j_gene: TRBJ2-1
v_gene: TRBV11-2
CDR3nt: TGTGCCAGCAGGTCGCCGGGACTAGCTGGGCCTAACAATGAGCAGTTCTTC
CDR3aa: CASRSPGLAGPNNEQFF

d_gene: .
abundance: .
j_gene: TRBJ1-1
v_gene: TRBV19
CDR3nt: TGTGCCAGTAGTCCCAGGGTGGGGACTGAAGCTTTCTTT
CDR3aa: CASSPRVGTEAFF

d_gene: .
abundance: .
j_gene: TRBJ2-7
v_gene: TRBV5-1
CDR3nt: TGCGCCAGCAGCCCTGGGGACCAGCAGTACTTC
CDR3aa: CASSPGDQQYF

d_gene: .
abundance: .
j_gene: TRBJ2-3
v_gene: TRBV6-6
CDR3nt: TGTGCCAGCAGACCCCGGGGTAGCGGAACCACAGATACGCAGTATTTT
CDR3aa: CASRPRGSGTTDTQYF

d_gene: .
abundance: .
j_gene: TRBJ2-7
v_gene: TRBV28
CDR3nt: TGTGCCAGCAGCTTAACAGGAGGGCCTCGGGACTACGAGCAGTACTTC
CDR3aa: CASSLTGGPRDYEQYF

d_gene: .
abundance: .
j_gene: TRBJ1-5
v_gene: TRBV10-3
CDR3nt: TGTGCCATCGCCGAGGGGATTGGCCAGCCCCAGCATTTT
CDR3aa: CAIAEGIGQPQHF

d_gene: .
abundance: .
j_gene: TRBJ2-2
v_gene: TRBV12-5
CDR3nt: TGTGCTAGTGGTTTGGACCGGTTGCTTTCCATCGGGGCCGGGGAGCTGTTTTTT
CDR3aa: CASGLDRLLSIGAGELFF

d_gene: .
abundance: .
j_gene: TRBJ1-3
v_gene: TRBV10-3
CDR3nt: TGTGCCATCAGTGAGATCGGGGGCTCTGGAAACACCATATATTTT
CDR3aa: CAISEIGGSGNTIYF

d_gene: TRBD2
abundance: .
j_gene: TRBJ2-7
v_gene: TRBV6-2/TRBV6-3
CDR3nt: TGTGCCAGCAGTTACTCCCTAGCGGGAACCTACGAGCAGTACTTC
CDR3aa: CASSYSLAGTYEQYF

d_gene: TRBD1
abundance: .
j_gene: TRBJ2-5
v_gene: TRBV5-1
CDR3nt: TGCGCCAGCAGCTTGGTTCAGGGGGCGGTCCTTGACCAGTACTTC
CDR3aa: CASSLVQGAVLDQYF

d_gene: TRBD1
abundance: .
j_gene: TRBJ1-5
v_gene: TRBV7-8
CDR3nt: TGTGCCAGCAGCGATACAGGGGCCCAGCCCCAGCATTTT
CDR3aa: CASSDTGAQPQHF

d_gene: .
abundance: .
j_gene: TRBJ1-1
v_gene: TRBV18
CDR3nt: TGTGCCAGCTCACGGGGTGGGGTGAACACTGAAGCTTTCTTT
CDR3aa: CASSRGGVNTEAFF

d_gene: TRBD1
abundance: few
j_gene: TRBJ1-1
v_gene: TRBV10-1
CDR3nt: TGCGCCAGCAGTGAGTCGCCCAGGGGGCGGACTGAAGCTTTCTTT
CDR3aa: CASSESPRGRTEAFF

d_gene: .
abundance: once
j_gene: TRBJ2-1
v_gene: TRBV29-1
CDR3nt: TGCAGCGCCTTGCCCAGTGGCGTATACAATGAGCAGTTCTTC
CDR3aa: CSALPSGVYNEQFF

d_gene: .
abundance: once
j_gene: TRBJ2-1
v_gene: TRBV19
CDR3nt: TGTGCCAGTAGGCAGGGTACCTACAATGAGCAGTTCTTC
CDR3aa: CASRQGTYNEQFF

d_gene: .
abundance: .
j_gene: TRBJ1-1
v_gene: TRBV20-1
CDR3nt: TGCAGTGCTTCTGACATAAGCGGGGCTTTCTTT
CDR3aa: CSASDISGAFF

d_gene: TRBD2
abundance: .
j_gene: TRBJ2-7
v_gene: TRBV6-5
CDR3nt: TGTGCCAGCAGCCCCCCGGGACTAGTGTACGAGCAGTACTTC
CDR3aa: CASSPPGLVYEQYF

d_gene: TRBD1
abundance: .
j_gene: TRBJ1-2
v_gene: TRBV7-9
CDR3nt: TGTGCCAGCAGCTTAGCGCCGGGACAGGGGAACTATGGCTACACCTTC
CDR3aa: CASSLAPGQGNYGYTF

d_gene: .
abundance: once
j_gene: TRBJ1-4
v_gene: TRBV2
CDR3nt: TGTGCCAGCAGTGCCGGGCCCCGAAATGAAAAACTGTTTTTT
CDR3aa: CASSAGPRNEKLFF

d_gene: TRBD2
abundance: .
j_gene: TRBJ2-3
v_gene: TRBV11-3
CDR3nt: TGTGCCAGCAGCTTAAGCCTGGGACTAGCGGGAGACCTTAATGCAGATACGCAGTATTTT
CDR3aa: CASSLSLGLAGDLNADTQYF

d_gene: .
abundance: .
j_gene: TRBJ2-3
v_gene: TRBV13
CDR3nt: TGTGCCAGCAGCGCTCGGGACTGGATAAAATCTAGCACAGATACGCAGTATTTT
CDR3aa: CASSARDWIKSSTDTQYF

d_gene: TRBD1
abundance: .
j_gene: TRBJ1-1
v_gene: TRBV5-4
CDR3nt: TGTGCCAGCAGCTTGGCCGGACAGGCACAGCGCACTGAAGCTTTCTTT
CDR3aa: CASSLAGQAQRTEAFF

d_gene: .
abundance: .
j_gene: TRBJ2-7
v_gene: TRBV4-3
CDR3nt: TGCGCCAGCAGACCACAGGTAACCTCGGGGGAGCAGTACTTC
CDR3aa: CASRPQVTSGEQYF

d_gene: .
abundance: .
j_gene: TRBJ2-5
v_gene: TRBV4-1
CDR3nt: TGCGCCAGCAGCCGGATTGGGGGCCTTCAAGAGACCCAGTACTTC
CDR3aa: CASSRIGGLQETQYF

d_gene: TRBD1
abundance: .
j_gene: TRBJ2-5
v_gene: TRBV5-1
CDR3nt: TGCGCCAGCAGCTTGGGTCAGGGGGTTAGAGAGACCCAGTACTTC
CDR3aa: CASSLGQGVRETQYF

d_gene: .
abundance: .
j_gene: TRBJ2-1
v_gene: TRBV5-6
CDR3nt: TGTGCCAGCAGCTTGGTGGCTAGCAATGAGCAGTTCTTC
CDR3aa: CASSLVASNEQFF

d_gene: TRBD2
abundance: few
j_gene: TRBJ2-2
v_gene: TRBV11-2
CDR3nt: TGTGCCAGCAGCTTTCATAGCGGGAGAAGCACCGGGGAGCTGTTTTTT
CDR3aa: CASSFHSGRSTGELFF

d_gene: TRBD2
abundance: .
j_gene: TRBJ2-1
v_gene: TRBV10-2
CDR3nt: TGCGCCAGCACCCGAAGGCGGGGGAATGAGCAGTTCTTC
CDR3aa: CASTRRRGNEQFF

d_gene: TRBD1
abundance: .
j_gene: TRBJ2-3
v_gene: TRBV18
CDR3nt: TGTGCCAGCTCACCAATTGGACAGGGAACAGATACGCAGTATTTT
CDR3aa: CASSPIGQGTDTQYF

d_gene: .
abundance: .
j_gene: TRBJ2-7
v_gene: TRBV9
CDR3nt: TGTGCCAGCAGCCCTTCGGGCAGGGACCACGAGCAGTACTTC
CDR3aa: CASSPSGRDHEQYF

d_gene: .
abundance: few
j_gene: TRBJ1-3
v_gene: TRBV5-1
CDR3nt: TGCGCCAGCAGCGAACGAGCAGAAGGAAACACCATATATTTT
CDR3aa: CASSERAEGNTIYF

d_gene: TRBD1
abundance: .
j_gene: TRBJ2-1
v_gene: TRBV23-1
CDR3nt: TGCGCCAGCAGTTACCAGGGGGAAGCTCGCTACAATGAGCAGTTCTTC
CDR3aa: CASSYQGEARYNEQFF

d_gene: TRBD1
abundance: .
j_gene: TRBJ2-1
v_gene: TRBV6-6
CDR3nt: TGTGCCAGCAGTTACTTCGGACAGGGTGCCCACAATGAGCAGTTCTTC
CDR3aa: CASSYFGQGAHNEQFF

d_gene: TRBD1
abundance: .
j_gene: TRBJ2-4
v_gene: TRBV5-1
CDR3nt: TGCGCCAGCAGCTTGTCCACAGGGGCCCAAAACATTCAGTACTTC
CDR3aa: CASSLSTGAQNIQYF

d_gene: .
abundance: .
j_gene: TRBJ1-2
v_gene: TRBV3-1/TRBV3-2
CDR3nt: TGTGCCAGCAGCCCCAGCGGGGCAGCGGATGGCTACACCTTC
CDR3aa: CASSPSGAADGYTF

d_gene: TRBD1
abundance: .
j_gene: TRBJ2-1
v_gene: TRBV5-8
CDR3nt: TGTGCCAGCAGCTTGCCAGGGGGCACCTCCTACAATGAGCAGTTCTTC
CDR3aa: CASSLPGGTSYNEQFF

d_gene: .
abundance: .
j_gene: TRBJ2-7
v_gene: TRBV6-2/TRBV6-3
CDR3nt: TGTGCCAGCAGCCAATCCTACGAGCAGTACTTC
CDR3aa: CASSQSYEQYF

d_gene: TRBD1
abundance: .
j_gene: TRBJ1-1
v_gene: TRBV19
CDR3nt: TGTGCCAGTTTACAGGGGTCTCTGAACACTGAAGCTTTCTTT
CDR3aa: CASLQGSLNTEAFF

d_gene: TRBD1
abundance: few
j_gene: TRBJ2-5
v_gene: TRBV30
CDR3nt: TGTGCCTGGGGACAGGGGGTAGGGGAGACCCAGTACTTC
CDR3aa: CAWGQGVGETQYF

d_gene: .
abundance: .
j_gene: TRBJ1-2
v_gene: TRBV3-1/TRBV3-2
CDR3nt: TGTGCCAGCAGCCAACAGGGACATCTTAACTATGGCTACACCTTC
CDR3aa: CASSQQGHLNYGYTF